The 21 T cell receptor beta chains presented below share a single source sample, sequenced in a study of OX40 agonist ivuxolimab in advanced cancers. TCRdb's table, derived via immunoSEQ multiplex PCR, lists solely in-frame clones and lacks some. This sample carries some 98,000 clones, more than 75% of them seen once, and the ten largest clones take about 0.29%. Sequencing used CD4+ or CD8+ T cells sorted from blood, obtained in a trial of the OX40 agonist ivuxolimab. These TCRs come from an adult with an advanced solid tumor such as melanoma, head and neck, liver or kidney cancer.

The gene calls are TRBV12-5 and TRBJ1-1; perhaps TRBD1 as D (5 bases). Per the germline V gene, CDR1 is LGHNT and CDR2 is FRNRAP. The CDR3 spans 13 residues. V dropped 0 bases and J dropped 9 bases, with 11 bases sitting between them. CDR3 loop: CASGLVRGVQAFF. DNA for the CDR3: TGTGCTAGTGGTTTGGTACGGGGGGTACAAGCTTTCTTT.

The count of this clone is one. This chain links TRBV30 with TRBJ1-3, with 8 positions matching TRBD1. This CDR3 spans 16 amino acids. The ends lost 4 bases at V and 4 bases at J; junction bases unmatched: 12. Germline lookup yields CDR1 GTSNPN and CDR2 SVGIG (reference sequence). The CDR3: CAWIHLSRGHGNTIYF. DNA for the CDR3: TGTGCCTGGATCCACCTATCCAGGGGGCACGGAAACACCATATATTTT.

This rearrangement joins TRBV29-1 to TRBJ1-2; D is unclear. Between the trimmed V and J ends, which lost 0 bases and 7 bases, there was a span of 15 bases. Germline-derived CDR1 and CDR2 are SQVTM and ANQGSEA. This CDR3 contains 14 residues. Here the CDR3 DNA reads TGCAGCGTTGAAGAGGAAACGGGAGGTGGTGGCTACACCTTC. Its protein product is CSVEEETGGGGYTF. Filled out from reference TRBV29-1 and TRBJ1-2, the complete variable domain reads SAVISQKPSRDICQRGTSLTIQCQVDSQVTMMFWYRQQPGQSLTLIATANQGSEATYESGFVIDKFPISRPNLTFSTLTVSNMSPEDSSIYLCSVEEETGGGGYTFGSGTRLTVV.

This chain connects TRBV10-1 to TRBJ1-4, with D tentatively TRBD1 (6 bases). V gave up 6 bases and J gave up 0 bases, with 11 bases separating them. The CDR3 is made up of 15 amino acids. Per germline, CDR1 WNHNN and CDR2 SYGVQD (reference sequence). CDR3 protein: CASRPGTSTNEKLFF. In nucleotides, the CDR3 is TGCGCCAGCAGGCCGGGGACATCAACTAATGAAAAACTGTTTTTT.

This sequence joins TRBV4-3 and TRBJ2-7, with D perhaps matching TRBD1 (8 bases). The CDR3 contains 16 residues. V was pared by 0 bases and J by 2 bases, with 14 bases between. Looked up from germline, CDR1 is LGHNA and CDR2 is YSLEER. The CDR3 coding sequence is TGCGCCAGCAGCCAAGAGTACAGGGGGGGGACCTACGAGCAGTACTTC. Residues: CASSQEYRGGTYEQYF.

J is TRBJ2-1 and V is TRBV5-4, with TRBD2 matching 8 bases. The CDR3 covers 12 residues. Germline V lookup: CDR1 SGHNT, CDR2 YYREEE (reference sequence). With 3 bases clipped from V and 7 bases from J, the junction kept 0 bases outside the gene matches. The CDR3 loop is CASSSGGNEQFF. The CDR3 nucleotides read TGTGCCAGCAGCTCGGGGGGGAATGAGCAGTTCTTC.

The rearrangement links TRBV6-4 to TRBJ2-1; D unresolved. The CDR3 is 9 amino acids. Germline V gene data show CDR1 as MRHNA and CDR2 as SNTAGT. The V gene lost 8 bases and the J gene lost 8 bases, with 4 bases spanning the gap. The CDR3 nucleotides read TGTGCCAGCCCCGATGAGCAGTTCTTC. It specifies CASPDEQFF.

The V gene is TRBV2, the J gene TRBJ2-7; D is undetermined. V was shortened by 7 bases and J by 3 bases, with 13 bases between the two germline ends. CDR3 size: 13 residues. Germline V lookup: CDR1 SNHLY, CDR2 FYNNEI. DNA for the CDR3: TGTGCCAGCAACCAACCCTTCAGCTACGAGCAGTACTTC. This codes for CASNQPFSYEQYF.

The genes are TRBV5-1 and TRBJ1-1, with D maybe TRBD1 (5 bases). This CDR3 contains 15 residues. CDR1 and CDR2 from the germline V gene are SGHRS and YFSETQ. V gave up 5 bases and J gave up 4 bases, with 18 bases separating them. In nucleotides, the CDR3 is TGCGCCAGCAGTCGAATAGCGTGGGGGGGCACTGAAGCTTTCTTT. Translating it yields CASSRIAWGGTEAFF.

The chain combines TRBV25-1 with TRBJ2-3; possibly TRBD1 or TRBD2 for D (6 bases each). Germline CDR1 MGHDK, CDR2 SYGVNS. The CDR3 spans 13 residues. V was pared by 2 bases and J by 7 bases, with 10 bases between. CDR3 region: CASSEGGTYTQYF. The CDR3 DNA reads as TGTGCCAGCAGTGAAGGAGGGACATATACGCAGTATTTT.

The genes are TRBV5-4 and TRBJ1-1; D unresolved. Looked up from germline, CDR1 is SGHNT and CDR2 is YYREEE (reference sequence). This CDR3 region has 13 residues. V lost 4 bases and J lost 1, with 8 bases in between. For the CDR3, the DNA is TGTGCCAGCAGCCCCCAGGAGAACACTGAAGCTTTCTTT. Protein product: CASSPQENTEAFF.

CDR3 loop: CASSPGQGGEKLFF. The CDR3 DNA sequence: TGCGCCAGCAGCCCCGGACAGGGGGGTGAAAAACTGTTTTTT. The chain has TRBV4-3 and TRBJ1-4, with TRBD1 matching over 10 bases. Looked up from germline, CDR1 is LGHNA and CDR2 is YSLEER. The CDR3 is 14 amino acids. The V and J ends lost 4 bases and 7 bases, in that order; junction bases with no gene match: 3.

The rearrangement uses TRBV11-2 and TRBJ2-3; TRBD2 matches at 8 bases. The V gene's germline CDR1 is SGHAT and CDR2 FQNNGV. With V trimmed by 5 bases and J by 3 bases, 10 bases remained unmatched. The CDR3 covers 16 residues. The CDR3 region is CASSPLGGGRTDTQYF. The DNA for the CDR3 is TGTGCCAGCAGCCCCTTGGGCGGGGGGCGAACAGATACGCAGTATTTT.

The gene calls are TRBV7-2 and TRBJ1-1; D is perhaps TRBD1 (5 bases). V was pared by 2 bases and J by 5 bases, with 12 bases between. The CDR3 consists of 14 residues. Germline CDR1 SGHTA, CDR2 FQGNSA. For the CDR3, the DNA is TGTGCCAGCAGCTTAAATCGGGGGAGGACTGAAGCTTTCTTT. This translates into CASSLNRGRTEAFF.

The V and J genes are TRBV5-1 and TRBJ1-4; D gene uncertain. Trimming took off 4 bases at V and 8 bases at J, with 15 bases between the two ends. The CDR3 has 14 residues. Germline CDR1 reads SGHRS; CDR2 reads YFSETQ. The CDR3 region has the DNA TGCGCCAGCAGCCTCAGAAGAATGAGCGAAAAACTGTTTTTT. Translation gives CASSLRRMSEKLFF.

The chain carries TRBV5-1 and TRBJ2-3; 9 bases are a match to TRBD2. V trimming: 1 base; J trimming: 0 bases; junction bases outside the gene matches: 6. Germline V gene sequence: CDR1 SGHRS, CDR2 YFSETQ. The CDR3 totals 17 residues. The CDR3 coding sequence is TGCGCCAGCAGCTTGAGCGCGAGCGGGGGGAGCACAGATACGCAGTATTTT. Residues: CASSLSASGGSTDTQYF. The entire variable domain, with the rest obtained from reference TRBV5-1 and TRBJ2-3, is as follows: KAGVTQTPRYLIKTRGQQVTLSCSPISGHRSVSWYQQTPGQGLQFLFEYFSETQRNKGNFPGRFSGRQFSNSRSEMNVSTLELGDSALYLCASSLSASGGSTDTQYFGPGTRLTVL.

CDR3 nucleotides: TGTGCCAGCAGTTACCTCGGGGGATCCTACGAGCAGTACTTC. Translation gives CASSYLGGSYEQYF. The J gene is TRBJ2-7, the V gene TRBV6-6; the D gene is possibly TRBD2 (6 bases). V was pared by 2 bases and J by 1 base, with 9 bases between. The germline V gene encodes CDR1 MNHNY and CDR2 SVGAGI (reference sequence). The length of the CDR3 is 14 residues.

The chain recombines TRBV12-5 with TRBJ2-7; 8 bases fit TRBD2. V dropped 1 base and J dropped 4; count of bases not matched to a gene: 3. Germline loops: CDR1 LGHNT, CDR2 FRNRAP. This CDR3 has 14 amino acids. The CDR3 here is CASGLGGRRYEQYF. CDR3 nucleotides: TGTGCTAGTGGTTTGGGCGGGAGGAGGTACGAGCAGTACTTC. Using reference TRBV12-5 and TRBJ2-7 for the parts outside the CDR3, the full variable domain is DARVTQTPRHKVTEMGQEVTMRCQPILGHNTVFWYRQTMMQGLELLAYFRNRAPLDDSGMPKDRFSAEMPDATLATLKIQPSEPRDSAVYFCASGLGGRRYEQYFGPGTRLTVT.

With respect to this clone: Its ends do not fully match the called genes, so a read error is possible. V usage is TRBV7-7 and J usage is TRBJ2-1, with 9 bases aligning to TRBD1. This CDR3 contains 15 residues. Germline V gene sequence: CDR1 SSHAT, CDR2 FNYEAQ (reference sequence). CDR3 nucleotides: TGTGCTAGCAGCTCGGGGACAGGGACCCACAATGAGCAGTTCTTC. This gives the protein CASSSGTGTHNEQFF. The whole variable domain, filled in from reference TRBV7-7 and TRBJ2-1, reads GAGVSQSPRYKVTKRGQDVTLRCDPISSHATLYWYQQALGQGPEFLTYFNYEAQPDKSGLPSDRFSAERPEGSISTLTIQRTEQRDSAMYRCASSSGTGTHNEQFFGPGTRLTVL.

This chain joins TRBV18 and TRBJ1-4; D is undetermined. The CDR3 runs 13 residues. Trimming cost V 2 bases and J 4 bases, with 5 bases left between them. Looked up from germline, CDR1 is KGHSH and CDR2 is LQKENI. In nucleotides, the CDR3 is TGTGCCAGCTCACCAGGGATTAATGAAAAACTGTTTTTT. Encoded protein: CASSPGINEKLFF. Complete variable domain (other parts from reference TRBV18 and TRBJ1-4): NAGVMQNPRHLVRRRGQEARLRCSPMKGHSHVYWYRQLPEEGLKFMVYLQKENIIDESGMPKERFSAEFPKEGPSILRIQQVVRGDSAAYFCASSPGINEKLFFGSGTQLSVL.

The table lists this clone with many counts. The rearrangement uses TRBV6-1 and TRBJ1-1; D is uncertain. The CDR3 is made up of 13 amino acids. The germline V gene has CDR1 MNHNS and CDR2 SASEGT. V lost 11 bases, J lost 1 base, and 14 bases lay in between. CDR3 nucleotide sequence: TGTGCCTGCGGGCGGGGAACGAACACTGAAGCTTTCTTT. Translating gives CACGRGTNTEAFF.